This TCR beta chain was sequenced during a study of blood T cell repertoires in COVID-19 (TCRdb year 2020). About the study as a whole: Samples covering the acute and convalescent phases of COVID-19 were provided by collaborators in the United States, Italy and Spain. The material from the prospective study consisted of cDNA or gDNA derived from T cells, B-cell-depleted T cells, or PBMCs. Deeply sampled blood TCRbeta repertoires from subjects exposed to, actively infected with, or recovered from COVID-19 were included in the dataset. The repertoires were released in a freely available public database intended as a resource for research on the immune response to SARS-CoV-2. The samples were drawn from two sources: the first 160 participants of the ongoing ImmuneRACE study, and 1,000 to 1,500 subjects contributed by 6 global collaborators. Sample metadata almost always included a de-identified subject ID, COVID-19 status, age in years and sex. Where HLA class I and class II types were available, the types were taken from metadata supplied by the sample provider, not from assay-based typing. Overall results and qualifications from the work: The quantity of clinical and demographic metadata differed by source and by participant and was supplied without curation.

Points on this clone: This clone's antigen is unknown. Base qualities are not at hand, and no much larger clone is one base apart.

TCRbeta CDR3 regions were amplified from genomic DNA by means of the immunoSEQ Assay, a bias-controlled multiplex PCR. On the authors' methods: Nucleated cell counts per sample were estimated from amplification of reference gene primers within the assay. To quantify the absolute abundance of each unique TCRbeta CDR3 rearrangement, sequence reads were collapsed and filtered. Productive Simpson clonality was computed per sample as the square root of Simpson's diversity index over productive rearrangements. TCRdb obtained this table from immuneACCESS and retained in-frame rearrangements with V and J assigned. These tables miss some clones; where compared with another copy, unresolved V genes account for less than half of the shortfall, and the remainder is unexplained. V and J calls and clone size come straight from that table; D and trimming were deduced from the DNA. The sample table shows approximately 200,000 clones, and about 83% are seen once. Jointly, the top ten make up about 8.6% of the sample.

Counted from cysteine to phenylalanine, this CDR3 has 14 amino acids. The only DNA kept is the CDR3, 42 bases in frame from the first base. Sequences KGHSH (CDR1) and LQKENI (CDR2) are obtained from the germline V gene. Trimming costs V 3 bases and J 0 bases, and their ends lie 9 bases apart. Enrolling through a virtual design, the prospective study's participants ranged in age from roughly 18 to 90 years and lived across roughly 23 United States geographic areas. To assign participants to cohorts, the prospective study relied on clinical history that participants themselves reported in a screening survey and a study questionnaire. For ImmuneRACE Cohort 3, a participant was defined as recovered based on two consecutive negative NP/OP PCR tests, clearance by a healthcare professional, or resolution of symptoms. In the prospective study, whole blood, serum and a nasopharyngeal or oropharyngeal swab were collected from each participant by mobile phlebotomists. Additional blood draws and questionnaires over an approximately two-month period could optionally be provided by prospective study participants. Before DNA extraction, blood samples from the prospective study were shipped at room temperature or frozen.

This TCR came from a woman aged 30 to 39 who had recovered from COVID-19. The V and J genes are TRBV18 and TRBJ2-7; the best D guess is TRBD1, with 5 bases matching. Sequences were obtained from PBMCs or T cells enriched from blood (not recorded which). CDR3 protein: CASSPTESSYEQYF. The sequenced DNA is TGTGCCAGCTCACCGACAGAGAGCTCCTACGAGCAGTACTTC.